The clone carrying this T cell receptor beta chain was detected only a few times. The CDR3 is 14 amino acids. The germline V gene has CDR1 MDHEN and CDR2 SYDVKM. Trimming shortened V by 5 bases and J by 12 bases, and 17 bases separated the two germline ends. The data were produced by immunoSEQ multiplex PCR, yet TCRdb's version contains in-frame clones alone and is incomplete. The profile shows 150,000 or so clones, roughly 77% of them singletons. This entry belongs to a study of blood T cell repertoires in COVID-19. The V gene is TRBV28, the J gene TRBJ1-6; a possible D gene is TRBD1 (5 bases). The material sequenced was peripheral blood. The receptor was derived from a woman aged 65 to 85 with COVID-19, enrolled during active disease. The CDR3 spells CASSLTGGGRPLHF. CDR3 nucleotide sequence: TGTGCCAGCAGTCTTACCGGGGGAGGGCGACCCCTCCACTTT.